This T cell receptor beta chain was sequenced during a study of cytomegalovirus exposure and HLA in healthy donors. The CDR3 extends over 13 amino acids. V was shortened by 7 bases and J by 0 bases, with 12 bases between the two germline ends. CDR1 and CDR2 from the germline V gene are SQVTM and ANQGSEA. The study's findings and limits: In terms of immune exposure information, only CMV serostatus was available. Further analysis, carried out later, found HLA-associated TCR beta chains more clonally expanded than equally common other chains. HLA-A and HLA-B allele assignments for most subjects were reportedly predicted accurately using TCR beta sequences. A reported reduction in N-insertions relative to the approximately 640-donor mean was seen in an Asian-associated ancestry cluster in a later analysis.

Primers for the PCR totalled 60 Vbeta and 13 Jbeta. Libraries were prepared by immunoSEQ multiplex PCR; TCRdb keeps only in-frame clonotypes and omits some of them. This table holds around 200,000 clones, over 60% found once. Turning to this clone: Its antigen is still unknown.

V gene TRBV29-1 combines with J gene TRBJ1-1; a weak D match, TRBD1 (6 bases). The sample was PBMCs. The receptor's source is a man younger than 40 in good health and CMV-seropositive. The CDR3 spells CSALRGMNTEAFF. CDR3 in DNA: TGCAGCGCCCTAAGGGGGATGAACACTGAAGCTTTCTTT.